The entry that follows covers one T cell receptor (beta chain) sequence. Its antigen remains unidentified. CDR3 length: 14 amino acids. Germline CDR1 reads SGHAT; CDR2 reads FQNNGV. J was trimmed by 8 bases and V by 2 bases; bases with no gene match: 7. Diagnoses rested on clinical symptoms, serum thyroxine and TRAb, thyroid ultrasound and orbital computed tomography. There were TCR beta CDR3 regions amplified from RNA transcripts. The study used the HTBI primer set for a first-round RT-PCR of the TCR CDR3. TCRdb ran MiXCR on the multiplex PCR reads and lists one entry per CDR3 protein. The data contain some 550,000 distinct CDR3 sequences, 16% of them singletons. This sample was taken from a study of T cells in Graves' hyperthyroidism and ophthalmopathy. Study findings and constraints: Ophthalmopathy, which appeared later, was predicted by the model a median about 6 months before onset. Ophthalmopathy and stable hyperthyroidism were separated by a 13 V-J model.

This TCR was recovered from a woman in her thirties or forties with Graves' ophthalmopathy. The material sequenced was blood. The V and J genes are TRBV11-2 and TRBJ1-1, with 8 positions matching TRBD1. CDR3 amino acids: CASSLTGWDREAFF. The CDR3 DNA is TGTGCCAGCAGCTTAACGGGGTGGGACAGGGAAGCTTTCTTT.